The 4 T cell receptor beta chains listed next were all sequenced from one sample in a study of blood T cell repertoires in COVID-19. The method was immunoSEQ multiplex PCR; TCRdb's version includes in-frame clones alone and lacks a portion of them. In the table there are nearly 350,000 clones, around 80% of which are singletons. The sequenced sample was peripheral blood. All receptors derive from a man aged 25 to 45 with active or convalescent COVID-19.

For this clone: The sample has other DNA sequences that encode this CDR3 too. This chain links TRBV5-1 with TRBJ2-2; no clear D gene. CDR1 is SGHRS, CDR2 YFSETQ, per germline. Trimming pared 2 bases from V and 4 bases from J, leaving 6 bases between. The CDR3 covers 13 residues. The CDR3 nucleotides read TGCGCCAGCAGCTTAGGAGCCACCGGGGAGCTGTTTTTT. Protein: CASSLGATGELFF.

The V call is TRBV27, the J call TRBJ2-7, with a possible D match to TRBD1 (6 bases). The CDR3 covers 15 residues. Germline V gene data show CDR1 as MNHEY and CDR2 as SMNVEV (reference sequence). Trimming left V 5 bases short and J 2 bases short, with 16 bases between. CDR3 sequence reads: CASSPGTRPTYEQYF. The CDR3 nucleotides read TGTGCCAGCAGTCCCGGGACACGGCCCACCTACGAGCAGTACTTC.

The chain carries TRBV5-1 and TRBJ2-1; 10 nucleotides align to TRBD2. This CDR3 has 14 amino acids. V lost 7 bases to trimming and J lost 8 bases; unmatched junction nucleotides: 9. Germline V gene data show CDR1 as SGHRS and CDR2 as YFSETQ. The CDR3 loop reads CASRSGGAEDEQFF. CDR3 nucleotides: TGCGCCAGCCGGAGCGGGGGGGCCGAGGATGAGCAGTTCTTC.

The J gene is TRBJ2-1, the V gene TRBV10-2; 8 positions agree with TRBD2. The CDR3 is made up of 15 amino acids. J lost 6 bases, V lost 3 bases, and 7 bases had no gene match. Germline lookup yields CDR1 WSHSY and CDR2 SAAADI. The CDR3 region is CASSDPSGGFNEQFF. The CDR3 nucleotides read TGCGCCAGCAGTGACCCGAGCGGGGGCTTCAATGAGCAGTTCTTC.